This T cell receptor beta chain originates from a study of T cells in Graves' hyperthyroidism and ophthalmopathy. Researchers amplified the TCR beta CDR3 regions from RNA transcripts. HTBI primers were employed in a first-round RT-PCR of the TCR CDR3. Each CDR3 protein is one row after TCRdb ran MiXCR on the multiplex PCR reads. The sample has more than 500,000 distinct CDR3 sequences, 12% to 15% seen once. At least ten counts were recorded for this clonotype. What it recognizes is unknown. Regarding the study as a whole: The model predicted ophthalmopathy a median around six months before onset.

The CDR3 extends over 14 amino acids. The germline V gene has CDR1 MDHEN and CDR2 SYDVKM. V was pared by 7 bases and J by 5 bases, with 15 bases between. This TCR came from a woman in her 40s with Graves' hyperthyroidism. Sequenced material: blood. This rearrangement joins TRBV28 to TRBJ1-5, with a weak D call TRBD1 (5 bases). The CDR3 DNA reads as TGTGCCAGCAACCGTGGGGGGGACGATCAGCCCCAGCATTTT. Translation: CASNRGGDDQPQHF.